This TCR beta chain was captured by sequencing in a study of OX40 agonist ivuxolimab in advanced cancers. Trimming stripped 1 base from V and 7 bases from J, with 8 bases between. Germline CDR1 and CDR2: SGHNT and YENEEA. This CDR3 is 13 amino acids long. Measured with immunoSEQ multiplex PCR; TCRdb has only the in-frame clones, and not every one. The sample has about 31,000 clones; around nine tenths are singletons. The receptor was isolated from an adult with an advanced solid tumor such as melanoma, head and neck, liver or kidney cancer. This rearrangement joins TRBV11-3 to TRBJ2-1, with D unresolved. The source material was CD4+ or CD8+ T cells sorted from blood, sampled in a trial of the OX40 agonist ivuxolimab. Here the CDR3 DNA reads TGTGCCAGCAGCTTAGGCTCTGGAAATGAGCAGTTCTTC. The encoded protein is CASSLGSGNEQFF.